This T cell receptor beta chain was found in a study of T cells in Graves' hyperthyroidism and ophthalmopathy. Study-wide results and limits: Ophthalmopathy was told apart from stable hyperthyroidism by a 13 V-J model. The majority of expanded thyroid clonotypes above 0.001 also appeared in blood.

RNA transcripts served as the template for amplifying TCR beta CDR3 regions. Researchers ran a first-round RT-PCR on the TCR CDR3 using the HTBI primer set. TCRdb reanalysed the multiplex PCR reads using MiXCR and keeps one entry per CDR3 protein. The sample carries roughly 720,000 distinct CDR3 sequences, 17% recorded once. This clonotype has at least ten counts. Its antigen is currently unknown. From germline, CDR1 is SGHRS and CDR2 YFSETQ. V was shortened by 4 bases and J by 4 bases, with 18 bases between the two germline ends. The CDR3 is 15 amino acids. The study enrolled patients aged 18 to 65 with newly diagnosed hyperthyroidism of under 2 months' duration. Every diagnosis used clinical symptoms, serum thyroxine and TRAb, thyroid ultrasound and orbital computed tomography.

The chain uses TRBV5-1 and TRBJ2-7; D possibly uses TRBD1 or TRBD2 (5 bases each). Sequenced: blood. The TCR originated in a man aged 45 to 65 with Graves' hyperthyroidism. The CDR3 DNA reads as TGCGCCAGCAGCCCCCAGTGGGACCCTACTTACGAGCAGTACTTC. It encodes CASSPQWDPTYEQYF.